Sequencing of this T cell receptor beta chain was carried out in a study of regulatory T cells in long-lasting Graves disease. Whole-study results and caveats: New patients shared fewer public clonotypes (966) than persistent patients did (more than 2,500). Authors noted too few samples as a limitation.

The time point is: persistent/refractory GD, antithyroid drugs over 5 years with positive TRAb. The TCR library was made from RNA extracted from PBMCs. From each patient, roughly 9 milliliters of peripheral blood was drawn and collected into an EDTA anticoagulant tube. Through Arm-PCR of CDR3 regions and iRepertoire HTBI primers, TCR beta libraries were built. From the multiplex PCR reads, TCRdb called clonotypes with MiXCR, one entry per CDR3 protein. Seen here are approximately 500,000 distinct CDR3 sequences, 20% to 25% observed once, and the top ten hold roughly 7.1%. This clonotype was seen ten or more times. Its target is unknown. The germline CDR1 and CDR2 sequences are GTSNPN and SVGIG (reference sequence). The CDR3 totals 12 residues. Between the trimmed V and J ends, which lost 5 bases and 1 base, there was a span of 8 bases.

The receptor's source is a female donor with Graves disease. This material consisted of peripheral blood mononuclear cells (PBMCs), taken when the disease was refractory, from a patient treated with antithyroid drugs. The chain links TRBV30 to TRBJ2-5; D call uncertain. The CDR3 sequence is CAWDGIQETQYF. The DNA of the CDR3 is TGTGCCTGGGACGGCATCCAAGAGACCCAGTACTTC.